A selection of T cell receptor beta chains follows, all from one sample in a study of cytomegalovirus exposure and HLA in healthy donors. Generated by immunoSEQ multiplex PCR, the TCRdb table keeps only in-frame clones and is missing some. The sample yields some 150,000 clones, roughly 80% seen once. The material sequenced was PBMCs. These receptors originate from a man aged 40-50 years in good health and CMV-seronegative. Each CDR3 is given without its conserved first and last residue. The D gene is left open where the match is weak.

V: TRBV27
J: TRBJ1-2
D: TRBD1
CDR3: ASKDRGYYGYT

V: TRBV5-6
J: TRBJ1-5
D: TRBD1
CDR3: ASSPATGQGDNQPQH

V: TRBV7-2
J: TRBJ1-2
D: -
CDR3: ASSSHGVTNYGYT

V: TRBV7-9
J: TRBJ2-7
D: TRBD1
CDR3: ASSLGQGLLYEQY

V: TRBV5-1
J: TRBJ1-3
D: TRBD1
CDR3: ASSLDRGNTIY

V: TRBV5-6
J: TRBJ1-1
D: TRBD1
CDR3: ASSDGTGSVRNTEAF

V: TRBV12-5
J: TRBJ2-3
D: TRBD2
CDR3: ASGSLFPIAGMADTQY

V: TRBV30
J: TRBJ2-7
D: -
CDR3: AWRGGADEQY

V: TRBV7-3
J: TRBJ2-3
D: TRBD2
CDR3: ASSLFAGLAGLETQY

V: TRBV18
J: TRBJ1-1
D: TRBD1
CDR3: ASSPLRTGPGTEAF

V: TRBV21-1
J: TRBJ1-3
D: -
CDR3: ASSKGQHSGNTIY

V: TRBV9
J: TRBJ2-3
D: -
CDR3: ASSVYEGGPSDTQY

V: TRBV5-1
J: TRBJ2-7
D: -
CDR3: ASSLSRNNYEQY

V: TRBV9
J: -
D: TRBD1
CDR3: ASSVSGQGYEQY

V: TRBV11-2
J: TRBJ2-3
D: -
CDR3: ASSNAGHTTDTQY

V: TRBV7-3
J: TRBJ1-3
D: -
CDR3: ASSLSANSGNTIY

V: TRBV7-2
J: TRBJ1-6
D: -
CDR3: ASSSQVSSPLH

V: TRBV18
J: TRBJ2-3
D: -
CDR3: ASSPKGDTQY

V: TRBV27
J: TRBJ2-1
D: -
CDR3: ASSTWTGRDEQF

V: TRBV6-1
J: TRBJ2-1
D: TRBD1
CDR3: ASSGRQGLGSYNEQF

V: TRBV10-3
J: TRBJ1-1
D: -
CDR3: AISSTGFADGTEAF

V: TRBV5-1
J: TRBJ1-4
D: TRBD1
CDR3: ASSLGQGPLNNEKLF

V: TRBV4-1
J: TRBJ2-3
D: -
CDR3: ASSPGEWGSGTDTQY

V: TRBV9
J: TRBJ1-1
D: -
CDR3: ASSVEPNTEAF

V: TRBV5-1
J: TRBJ1-1
D: -
CDR3: ASSLARVNTEAF

V: TRBV9
J: TRBJ2-2
D: -
CDR3: ASSVDSAALTGELF

V: TRBV6-1
J: TRBJ1-6
D: -
CDR3: ASSGGFDNSPLH

V: TRBV30
J: TRBJ1-1
D: TRBD1
CDR3: AWSVGQRGGTEAF

V: TRBV6-6
J: TRBJ1-2
D: TRBD1
CDR3: ASSYPSDRVYGYT

V: TRBV19
J: TRBJ1-5
D: -
CDR3: ASTPWEARLGNQPQH

V: TRBV2
J: TRBJ1-2
D: -
CDR3: ASSVGAVSGYT

V: TRBV5-1
J: TRBJ2-5
D: TRBD1
CDR3: ASSLGTGRAQETQY

V: TRBV15
J: TRBJ2-7
D: -
CDR3: ATSRENGFGEY

V: TRBV6-6
J: TRBJ1-5
D: TRBD1
CDR3: ASSRTGEIGNQPQH

V: TRBV5-1
J: TRBJ2-1
D: -
CDR3: ASSLGGGGGLNYNEQF

V: TRBV5-8
J: TRBJ2-3
D: TRBD2
CDR3: ASSPSGGAADTQY

V: TRBV14
J: TRBJ2-3
D: TRBD2
CDR3: ASSQEWSSGGTGDTQY

V: TRBV28
J: TRBJ2-1
D: -
CDR3: ASSSQRRAYNEQF

V: TRBV18
J: TRBJ1-6
D: -
CDR3: ASSPRQLDNSPLH

V: TRBV9
J: TRBJ1-1
D: -
CDR3: ASSVVVGAATEAF

V: TRBV28
J: TRBJ1-2
D: TRBD1
CDR3: ASRPIGQGDYGYT

V: TRBV2
J: TRBJ2-3
D: TRBD2
CDR3: ASHYAGLAGGPSTDTQY

V: TRBV5-1
J: TRBJ1-2
D: -
CDR3: ASSPNLSGYGYT

V: TRBV19
J: TRBJ1-2
D: TRBD1
CDR3: ASKGQRNYGYT

V: TRBV4-2
J: TRBJ1-5
D: TRBD1
CDR3: ASSQAGGSFDNQPQH